This T cell receptor beta chain was sequenced during a study of T cells in women clearing cervical HPV infection. Study context: Women with histologically confirmed HPV16-related CIN3 or worse, 2 with invasive cancer, served as cases.

All participants had a single incident cervical HPV16 infection, and prevalent HPV16 infections were excluded. To note about this clone: The antigen remains unidentified. The read ends 3 residues before the CDR3 terminus; that terminus is restored from the germline J gene.

The repertoire was sequenced with immunoSEQ multiplex PCR; TCRdb's copy has only in-frame clones and lacks some. Its listing shows approximately 34,000 clones. Study conclusions and caveats: Each sample's T-cell count was unknown, possibly confounding richness. TRBV6-7 abundance was lower in cases than controls (around 0.1% versus 0.15%).

The CDR3 is 14 residues long. CDR1 is LNHDA, CDR2 SQIVND, per germline (reference sequence). The clonotype originates from a woman aged 18 to 75 with a cervical HPV16 infection that either progressed to CIN3+ or cleared (not recorded which). Sequencing used blood buffy coat. The chain links TRBV19 to TRBJ1-4; TRBD1 agrees at 9 bases. The covered CDR3 bases are TGTGCCAGTAGCTGGACAGGGGATAATTCACCA. This sequence encodes CASSWTGDNSP. The whole CDR3 reads CASSWTGDNSPLFF.